The entry below describes one T cell receptor beta chain. The sample belongs to a study of T cell changes during pregnancy in multiple sclerosis. Germline values: CDR1 SGHNT, CDR2 YYREEE (reference sequence). The CDR3 spans 14 residues. The V end lost 2 bases, the J end lost 6 bases, and 11 bases lay between the germline ends. Produced via immunoSEQ multiplex PCR; TCRdb's table is partial and in-frame only. The sample lists tens of thousands of clones; around nine tenths were seen once. This TCR was sampled from a female donor in good health, enrolled as a control in a pregnancy study. The sample consisted of peripheral blood, taken in the third trimester of pregnancy. The V gene is TRBV5-4, the J gene TRBJ1-4, with D possibly being TRBD1 (6 bases). The CDR3 nucleotides are TGTGCCAGCAGCTTAGGAGGGGGGGATGAAAAACTGTTTTTT. This gives the protein CASSLGGGDEKLFF.